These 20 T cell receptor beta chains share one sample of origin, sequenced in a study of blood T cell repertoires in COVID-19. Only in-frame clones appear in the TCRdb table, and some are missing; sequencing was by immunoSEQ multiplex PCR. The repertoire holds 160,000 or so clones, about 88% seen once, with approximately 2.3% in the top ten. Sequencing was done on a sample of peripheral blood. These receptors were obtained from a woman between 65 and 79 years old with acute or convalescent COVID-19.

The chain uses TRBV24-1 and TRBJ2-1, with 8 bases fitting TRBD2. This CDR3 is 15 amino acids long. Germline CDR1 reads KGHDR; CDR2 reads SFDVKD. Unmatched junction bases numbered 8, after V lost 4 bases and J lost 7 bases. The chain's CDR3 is CATSESSRGGNEQFF. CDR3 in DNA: TGTGCCACCAGTGAATCCTCACGGGGGGGTAATGAGCAGTTCTTC.

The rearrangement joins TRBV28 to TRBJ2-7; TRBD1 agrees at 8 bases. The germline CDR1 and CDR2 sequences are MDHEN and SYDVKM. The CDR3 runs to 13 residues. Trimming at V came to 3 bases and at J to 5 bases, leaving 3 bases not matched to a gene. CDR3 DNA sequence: TGTGCCAGCAGTTTTTGGACAGGGAACGAGCAGTACGTC. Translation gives CASSFWTGNEQYV.

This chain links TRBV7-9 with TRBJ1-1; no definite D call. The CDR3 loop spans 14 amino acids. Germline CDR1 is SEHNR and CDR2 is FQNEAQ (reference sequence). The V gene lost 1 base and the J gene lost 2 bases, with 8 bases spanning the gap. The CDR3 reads CASSLGGQNTEAFF. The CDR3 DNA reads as TGTGCCAGCAGCTTAGGCGGGCAAAACACTGAAGCTTTCTTT. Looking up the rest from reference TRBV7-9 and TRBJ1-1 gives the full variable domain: DTGVSQNPRHKITKRGQNVTFRCDPISEHNRLYWYRQTLGQGPEFLTYFQNEAQLEKSRLLSDRFSAERPKGSFSTLEIQRTEQGDSAMYLCASSLGGQNTEAFFGQGTRLTVV.

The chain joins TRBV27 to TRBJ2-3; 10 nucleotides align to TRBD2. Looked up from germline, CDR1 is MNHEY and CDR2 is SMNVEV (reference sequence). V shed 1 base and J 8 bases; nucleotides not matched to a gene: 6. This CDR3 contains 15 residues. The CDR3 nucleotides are TGTGCCAGCAGTTTATATAGCGGGGGGATAGGTACGCAGTATTTT. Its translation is CASSLYSGGIGTQYF.

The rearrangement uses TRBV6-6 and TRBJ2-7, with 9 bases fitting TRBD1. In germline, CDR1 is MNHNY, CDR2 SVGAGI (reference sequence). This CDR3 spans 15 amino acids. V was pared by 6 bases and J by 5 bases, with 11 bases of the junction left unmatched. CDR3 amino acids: CASSVRGTGSHEQYV. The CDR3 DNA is TGTGCCAGCAGCGTCCGGGGGACAGGGTCCCACGAGCAGTACGTC.

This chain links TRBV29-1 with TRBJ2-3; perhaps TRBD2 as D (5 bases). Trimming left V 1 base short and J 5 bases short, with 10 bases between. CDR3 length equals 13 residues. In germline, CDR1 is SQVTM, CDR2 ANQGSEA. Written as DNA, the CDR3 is TGCAGCGTTGAAGGGAAAGGAGGAGATACGCAGTATTTT. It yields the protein CSVEGKGGDTQYF.

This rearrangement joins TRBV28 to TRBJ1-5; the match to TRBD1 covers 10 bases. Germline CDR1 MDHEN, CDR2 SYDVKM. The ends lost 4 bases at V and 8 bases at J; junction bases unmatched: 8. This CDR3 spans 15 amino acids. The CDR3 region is CASSSGQGRGKPQHF. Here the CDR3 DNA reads TGTGCCAGCAGTTCGGGACAGGGGAGAGGGAAGCCCCAGCATTTT. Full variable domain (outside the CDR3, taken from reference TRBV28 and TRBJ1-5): DVKVTQSSRYLVKRTGEKVFLECVQDMDHENMFWYRQDPGLGLRLIYFSYDVKMKEKGDIPEGYSVSREKKERFSLILESASTNQTSMYLCASSSGQGRGKPQHFGDGTRLSIL.

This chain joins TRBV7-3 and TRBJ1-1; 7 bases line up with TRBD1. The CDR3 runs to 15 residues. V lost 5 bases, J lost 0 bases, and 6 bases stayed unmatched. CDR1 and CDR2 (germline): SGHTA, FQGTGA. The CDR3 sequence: CASSVQGVMNTEAFF. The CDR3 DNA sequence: TGTGCCAGCAGCGTCCAGGGGGTCATGAACACTGAAGCTTTCTTT.

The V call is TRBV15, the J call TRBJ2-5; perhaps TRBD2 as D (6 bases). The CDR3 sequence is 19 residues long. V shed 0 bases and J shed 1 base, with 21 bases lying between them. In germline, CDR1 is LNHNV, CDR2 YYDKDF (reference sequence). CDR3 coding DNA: TGTGCCACCAGCAGAGATCTTTATTGGGGGACTTACATCCAAGAGACCCAGTACTTC. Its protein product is CATSRDLYWGTYIQETQYF.

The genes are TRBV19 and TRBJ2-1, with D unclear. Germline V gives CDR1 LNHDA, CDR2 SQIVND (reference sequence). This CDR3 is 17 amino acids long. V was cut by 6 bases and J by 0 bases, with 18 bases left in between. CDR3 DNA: TGTGCCAGTAGGCGACTTAGCCCAGTTGACTCCTACAATGAGCAGTTCTTC. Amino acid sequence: CASRRLSPVDSYNEQFF.

CDR3 amino acids: CASSRQGPGEQYV. The DNA for the CDR3 is TGTGCCAGCAGCCGACAGGGCCCGGGCGAGCAGTACGTC. The chain has TRBV7-9 and TRBJ2-7; 7 nucleotides line up with TRBD1. J gave up 6 bases and V 5 bases, and 7 bases lay outside the gene matches. CDR1 and CDR2 from the germline V gene are SEHNR and FQNEAQ (reference sequence). CDR3 length: 13 residues.

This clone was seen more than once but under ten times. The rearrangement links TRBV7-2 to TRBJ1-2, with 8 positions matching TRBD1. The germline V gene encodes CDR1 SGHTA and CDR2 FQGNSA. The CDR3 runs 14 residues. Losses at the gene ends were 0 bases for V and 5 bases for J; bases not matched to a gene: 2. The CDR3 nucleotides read TGTGCCAGCAGCTTAGCTAGGACAGGGTATGGCTACACCTTC. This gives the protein CASSLARTGYGYTF.

The CDR3 reads CASSLRTGSNEKLFF. The DNA of the CDR3 is TGTGCCAGCAGCCTTAGGACAGGCAGTAATGAAAAACTGTTTTTT. The J gene is TRBJ1-4, the V gene TRBV5-8; 7 bases line up with TRBD1. The length of the CDR3 is 15 residues. Germline assignment: CDR1 SGHTS and CDR2 YDEGEE. V lost 4 bases and J lost 4; bases outside the gene matches: 7. Filled out from reference TRBV5-8 and TRBJ1-4, the complete variable domain reads EAGVTQSPTHLIKTRGQQATLRCSPISGHTSVYWYQQALGLGLQFLLWYDEGEERNRGNFPPRFSGRQFPNYSSELNVNALELEDSALYLCASSLRTGSNEKLFFGSGTQLSVL.

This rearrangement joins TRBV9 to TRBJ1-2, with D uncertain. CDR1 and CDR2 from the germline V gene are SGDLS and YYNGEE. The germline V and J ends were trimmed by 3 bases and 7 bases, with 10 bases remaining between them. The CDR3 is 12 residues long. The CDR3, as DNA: TGTGCCAGCAGCGGGACTAAGCGTGGCTACACCTTC. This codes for CASSGTKRGYTF.

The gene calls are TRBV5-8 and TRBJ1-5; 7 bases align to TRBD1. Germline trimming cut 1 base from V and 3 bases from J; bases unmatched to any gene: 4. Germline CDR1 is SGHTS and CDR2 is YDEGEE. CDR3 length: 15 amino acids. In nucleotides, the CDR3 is TGTGCCAGCAGCTTGAAGGGGGCCCCCAATCAGCCCCAGCATTTT. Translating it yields CASSLKGAPNQPQHF.

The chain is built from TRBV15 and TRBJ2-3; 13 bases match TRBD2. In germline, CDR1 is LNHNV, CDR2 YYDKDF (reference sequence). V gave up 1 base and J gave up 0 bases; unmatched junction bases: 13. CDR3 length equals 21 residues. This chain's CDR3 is CATSRGFGRTSGGTSTDTQYF. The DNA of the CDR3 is TGTGCCACCAGCAGAGGGTTTGGTCGGACTAGCGGGGGTACTAGCACAGATACGCAGTATTTT.

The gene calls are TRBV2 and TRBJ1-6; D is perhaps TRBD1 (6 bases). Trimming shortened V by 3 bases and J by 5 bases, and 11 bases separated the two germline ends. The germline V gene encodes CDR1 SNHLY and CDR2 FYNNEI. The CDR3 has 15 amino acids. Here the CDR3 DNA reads TGTGCCAGCAGTGACTGGCAGGGGAATAATTCACCCCTCCACTTT. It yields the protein CASSDWQGNNSPLHF.

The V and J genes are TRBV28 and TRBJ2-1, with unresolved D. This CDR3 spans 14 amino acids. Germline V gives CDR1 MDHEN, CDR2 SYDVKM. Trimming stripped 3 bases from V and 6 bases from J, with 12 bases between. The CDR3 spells CASSFVALGNEQFF. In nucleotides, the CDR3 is TGTGCCAGCAGTTTTGTAGCCTTAGGCAATGAGCAGTTCTTC.

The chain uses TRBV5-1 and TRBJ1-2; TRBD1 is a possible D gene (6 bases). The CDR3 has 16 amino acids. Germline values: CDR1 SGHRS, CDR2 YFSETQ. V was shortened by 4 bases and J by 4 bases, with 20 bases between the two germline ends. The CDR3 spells CASSQDPDRRSYGYTF. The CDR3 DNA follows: TGCGCCAGCAGCCAGGACCCTGACAGGCGGAGCTATGGCTACACCTTC. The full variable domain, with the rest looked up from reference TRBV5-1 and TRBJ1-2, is KAGVTQTPRYLIKTRGQQVTLSCSPISGHRSVSWYQQTPGQGLQFLFEYFSETQRNKGNFPGRFSGRQFSNSRSEMNVSTLELGDSALYLCASSQDPDRRSYGYTFGSGTRLTVV.

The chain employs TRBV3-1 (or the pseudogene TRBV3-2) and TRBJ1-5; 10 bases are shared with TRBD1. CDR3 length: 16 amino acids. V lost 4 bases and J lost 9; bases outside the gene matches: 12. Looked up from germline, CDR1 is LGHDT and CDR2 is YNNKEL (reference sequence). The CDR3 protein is CASSPKGGQGILPQHF. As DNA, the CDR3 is TGTGCCAGCAGCCCAAAAGGGGGACAGGGGATTTTGCCCCAGCATTTT.